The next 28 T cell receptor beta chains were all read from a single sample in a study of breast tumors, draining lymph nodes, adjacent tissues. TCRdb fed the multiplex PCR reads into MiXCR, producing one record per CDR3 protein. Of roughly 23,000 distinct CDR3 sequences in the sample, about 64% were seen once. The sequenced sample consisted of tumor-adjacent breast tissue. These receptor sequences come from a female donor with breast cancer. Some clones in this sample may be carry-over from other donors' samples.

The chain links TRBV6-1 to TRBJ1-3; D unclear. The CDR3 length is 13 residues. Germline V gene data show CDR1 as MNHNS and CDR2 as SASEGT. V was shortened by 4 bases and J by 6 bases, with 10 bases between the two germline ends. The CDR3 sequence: CASSVEAENTIYF. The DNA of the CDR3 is TGTGCCAGCAGTGTGGAGGCTGAAAACACCATATATTTT.

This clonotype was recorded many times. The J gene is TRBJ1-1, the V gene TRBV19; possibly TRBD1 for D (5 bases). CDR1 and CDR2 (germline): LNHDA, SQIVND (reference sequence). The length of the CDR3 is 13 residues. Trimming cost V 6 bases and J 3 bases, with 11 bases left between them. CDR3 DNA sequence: TGTGCCAGTAGCAGAGGAGGGGACACTGAAGCTTTCTTT. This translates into CASSRGGDTEAFF.

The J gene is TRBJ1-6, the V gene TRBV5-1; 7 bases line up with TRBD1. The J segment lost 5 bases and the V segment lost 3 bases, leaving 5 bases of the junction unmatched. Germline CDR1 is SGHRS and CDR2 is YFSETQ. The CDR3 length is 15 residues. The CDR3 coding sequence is TGCGCCAGCAGCTGCCGGGACAGAGATAATTCACCCCTCCACTTT. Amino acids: CASSCRDRDNSPLHF. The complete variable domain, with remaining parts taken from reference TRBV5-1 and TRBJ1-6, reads KAGVTQTPRYLIKTRGQQVTLSCSPISGHRSVSWYQQTPGQGLQFLFEYFSETQRNKGNFPGRFSGRQFSNSRSEMNVSTLELGDSALYLCASSCRDRDNSPLHFGNGTRLTVT.

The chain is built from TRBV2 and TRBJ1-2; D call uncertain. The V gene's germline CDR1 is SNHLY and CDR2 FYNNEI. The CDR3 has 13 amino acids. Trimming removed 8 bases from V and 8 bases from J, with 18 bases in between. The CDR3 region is CASQLTGNGGYTF. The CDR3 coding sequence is TGTGCCAGCCAGCTGACGGGTAACGGAGGCTACACCTTC.

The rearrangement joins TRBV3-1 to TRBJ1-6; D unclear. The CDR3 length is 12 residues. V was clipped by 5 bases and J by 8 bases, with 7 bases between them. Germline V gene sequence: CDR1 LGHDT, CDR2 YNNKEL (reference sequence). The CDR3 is CASSFYYSPLHF. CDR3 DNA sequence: TGTGCCAGCAGCTTTTATTATTCACCCCTCCACTTT. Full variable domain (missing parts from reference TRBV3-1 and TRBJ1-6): DTAVSQTPKYLVTQMGNDKSIKCEQNLGHDTMYWYKQDSKKFLKIMFSYNNKELIINETVPNRFSPKSPDKAHLNLHINSLELGDSAVYFCASSFYYSPLHFGNGTRLTVT.

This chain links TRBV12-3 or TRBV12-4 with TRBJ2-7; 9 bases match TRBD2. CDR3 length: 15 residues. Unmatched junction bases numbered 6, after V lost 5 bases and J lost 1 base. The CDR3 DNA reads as TGTGCCAGCAGTGCAAGCGGGGGGAGATCCTACGAGCAGTACTTC. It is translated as CASSASGGRSYEQYF.

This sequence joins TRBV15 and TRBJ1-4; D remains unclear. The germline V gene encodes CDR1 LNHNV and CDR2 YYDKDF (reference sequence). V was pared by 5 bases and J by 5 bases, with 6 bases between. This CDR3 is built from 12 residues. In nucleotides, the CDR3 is TGTGCCACCAGCCCCGAAAATGAAAAACTGTTTTTT. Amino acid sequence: CATSPENEKLFF.

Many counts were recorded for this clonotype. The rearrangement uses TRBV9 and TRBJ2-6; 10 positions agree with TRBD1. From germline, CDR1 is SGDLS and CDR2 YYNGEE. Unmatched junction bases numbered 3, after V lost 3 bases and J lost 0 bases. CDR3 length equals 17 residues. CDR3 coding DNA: TGTGCCAGCAGCGGACAGGGGGCTATCTCTGGGGCCAACGTCCTGACTTTC. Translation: CASSGQGAISGANVLTF.

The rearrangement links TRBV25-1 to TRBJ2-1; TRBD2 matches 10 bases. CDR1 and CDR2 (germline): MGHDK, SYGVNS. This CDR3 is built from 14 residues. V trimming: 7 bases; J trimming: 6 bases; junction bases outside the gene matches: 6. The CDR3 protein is CASMGSGRSNEQFF. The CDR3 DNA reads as TGTGCCAGCATGGGTAGCGGGAGGTCCAATGAGCAGTTCTTC.

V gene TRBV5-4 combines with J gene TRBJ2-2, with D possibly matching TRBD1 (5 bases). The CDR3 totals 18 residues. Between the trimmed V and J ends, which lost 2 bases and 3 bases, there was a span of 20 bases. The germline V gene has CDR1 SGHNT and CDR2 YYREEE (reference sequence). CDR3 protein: CASSLLAGFGYYTGELFF. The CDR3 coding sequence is TGTGCCAGCAGCTTACTGGCAGGGTTCGGTTATTACACCGGGGAGCTGTTTTTT.

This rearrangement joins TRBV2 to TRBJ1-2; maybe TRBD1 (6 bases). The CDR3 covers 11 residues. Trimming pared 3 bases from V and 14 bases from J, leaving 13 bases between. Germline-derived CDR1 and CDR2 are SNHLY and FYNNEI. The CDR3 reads CASSDIGGQTF. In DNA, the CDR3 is TGTGCCAGCAGTGATATCGGGGGGCAGACCTTC.

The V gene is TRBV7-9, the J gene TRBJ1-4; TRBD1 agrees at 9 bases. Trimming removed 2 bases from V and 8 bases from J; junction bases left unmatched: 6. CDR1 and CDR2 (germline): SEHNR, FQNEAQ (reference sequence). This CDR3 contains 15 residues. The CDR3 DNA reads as TGTGCCAGCAGCTTACAGACAGGGGGTCTAGAAAAACTGTTTTTT. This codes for CASSLQTGGLEKLFF.

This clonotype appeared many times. CDR3 sequence reads: CASTLSAGSAFF. The DNA of the CDR3 is TGTGCCAGCACCCTAAGTGCAGGTTCAGCTTTCTTT. The chain links TRBV12-3 or TRBV12-4 to TRBJ1-1; D is undetermined. The CDR3 totals 12 residues. V lost 7 bases and J lost 10, with 16 bases in between.

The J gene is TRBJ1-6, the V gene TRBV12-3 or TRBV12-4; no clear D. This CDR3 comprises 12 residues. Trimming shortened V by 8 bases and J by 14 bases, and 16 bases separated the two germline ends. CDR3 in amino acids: CASAPDNMALHF. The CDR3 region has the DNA TGTGCCAGCGCTCCTGACAATATGGCCCTCCACTTT.

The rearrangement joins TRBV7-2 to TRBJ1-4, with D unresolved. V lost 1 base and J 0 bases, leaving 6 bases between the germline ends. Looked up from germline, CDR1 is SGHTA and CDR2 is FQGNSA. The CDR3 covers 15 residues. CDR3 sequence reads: CASSLGAATNEKLFF. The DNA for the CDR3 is TGTGCCAGCAGCTTAGGGGCCGCAACTAATGAAAAACTGTTTTTT. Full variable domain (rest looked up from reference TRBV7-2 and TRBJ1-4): GAGVSQSPSNKVTEKGKDVELRCDPISGHTALYWYRQSLGQGLEFLIYFQGNSAPDKSGLPSDRFSAERTGGSVSTLTIQRTQQEDSAVYLCASSLGAATNEKLFFGSGTQLSVL.

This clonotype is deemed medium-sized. The CDR3: CASSSDRAVGTYNEQFF. DNA for the CDR3: TGTGCCAGTAGTTCCGACAGGGCAGTGGGTACCTACAATGAGCAGTTCTTC. The chain uses TRBV19 and TRBJ2-1; TRBD1 agrees at 7 bases. The trim removed 5 bases at V and 2 bases at J, leaving 12 bases unmatched. CDR1 LNHDA and CDR2 SQIVND come from the germline V gene (reference sequence). The CDR3 sequence is 17 residues long.

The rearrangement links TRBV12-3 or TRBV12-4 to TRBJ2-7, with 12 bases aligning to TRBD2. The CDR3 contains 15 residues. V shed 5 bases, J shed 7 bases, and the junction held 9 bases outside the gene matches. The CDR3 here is CASSRTSGNAREQYF. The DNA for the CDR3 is TGTGCCAGCAGTCGGACTAGCGGGAATGCTCGGGAGCAGTACTTC.

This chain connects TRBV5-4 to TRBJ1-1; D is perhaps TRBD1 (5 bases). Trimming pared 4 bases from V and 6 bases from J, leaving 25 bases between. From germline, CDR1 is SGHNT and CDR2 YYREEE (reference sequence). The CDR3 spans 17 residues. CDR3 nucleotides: TGTGCCAGCAGCGCCGGGGGTGTGGGGGGATTTCTAGCTGAAGCTTTCTTT. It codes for CASSAGGVGGFLAEAFF.

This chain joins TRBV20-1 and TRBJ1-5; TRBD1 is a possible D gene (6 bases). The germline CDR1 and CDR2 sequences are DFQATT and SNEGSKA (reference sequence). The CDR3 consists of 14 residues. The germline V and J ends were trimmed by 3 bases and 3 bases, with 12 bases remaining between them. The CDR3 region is CSARVGQFNQPQHF. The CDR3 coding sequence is TGCAGTGCTAGGGTCGGACAGTTCAATCAGCCCCAGCATTTT.

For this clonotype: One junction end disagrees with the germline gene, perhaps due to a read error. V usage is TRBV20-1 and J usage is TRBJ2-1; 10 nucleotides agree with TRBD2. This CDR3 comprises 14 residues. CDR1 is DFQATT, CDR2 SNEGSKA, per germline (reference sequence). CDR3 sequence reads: CSAPPAGGYTEQFF. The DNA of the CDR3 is TGCAGTGCTCCTCCAGCGGGGGGGTACACTGAGCAGTTCTTC.

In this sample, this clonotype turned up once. CDR3 residues: CASGLGQETQYF. The CDR3 nucleotides are TGTGCTAGTGGTTTAGGTCAAGAGACCCAGTACTTC. The gene calls are TRBV12-5 and TRBJ2-5; D is ambiguous. The CDR3 length is 12 residues. V dropped 3 bases and J dropped 2 bases, with 4 bases sitting between them. Germline CDR1 reads LGHNT; CDR2 reads FRNRAP.

The CDR3 is CSARDTAGTGSRKLFF. The CDR3 coding sequence is TGCAGTGCTAGAGATACCGCCGGGACAGGGAGCCGAAAACTGTTTTTT. The chain couples TRBV20-1 to TRBJ1-4; TRBD1 aligns across 9 bases. Germline assignment: CDR1 DFQATT and CDR2 SNEGSKA (reference sequence). After removal of 0 bases from V and 10 bases from J, the junction contained 12 bases not matched to a gene. This CDR3 is built from 16 residues.

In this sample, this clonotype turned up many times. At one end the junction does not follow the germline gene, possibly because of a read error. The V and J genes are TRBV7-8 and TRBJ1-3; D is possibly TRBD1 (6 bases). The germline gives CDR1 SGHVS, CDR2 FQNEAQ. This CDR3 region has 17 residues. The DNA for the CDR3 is TGTGCCAGCAGCTTACCTAAGAGGGGGGGCAGGGAAAACCCCATATATTTT. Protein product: CASSLPKRGGRENPIYF.

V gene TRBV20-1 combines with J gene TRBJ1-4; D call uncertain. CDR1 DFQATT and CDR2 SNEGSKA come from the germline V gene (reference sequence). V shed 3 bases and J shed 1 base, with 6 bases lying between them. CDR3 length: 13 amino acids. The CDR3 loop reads CSARGLTNEKLFF. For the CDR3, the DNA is TGCAGTGCTAGGGGGTTAACTAATGAAAAACTGTTTTTT.

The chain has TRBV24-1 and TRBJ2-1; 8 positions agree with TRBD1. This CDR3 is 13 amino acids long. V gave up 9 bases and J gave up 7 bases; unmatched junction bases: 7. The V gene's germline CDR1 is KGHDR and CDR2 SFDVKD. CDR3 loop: CATGQGAWNEQFF. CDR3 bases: TGTGCCACCGGGCAGGGGGCGTGGAATGAGCAGTTCTTC.

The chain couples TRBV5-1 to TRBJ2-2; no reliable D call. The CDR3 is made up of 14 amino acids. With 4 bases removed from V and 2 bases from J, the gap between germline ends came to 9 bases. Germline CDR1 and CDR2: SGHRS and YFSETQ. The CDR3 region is CASSPGYNTGELFF. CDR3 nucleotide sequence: TGCGCCAGCAGCCCCGGTTATAACACCGGGGAGCTGTTTTTT.

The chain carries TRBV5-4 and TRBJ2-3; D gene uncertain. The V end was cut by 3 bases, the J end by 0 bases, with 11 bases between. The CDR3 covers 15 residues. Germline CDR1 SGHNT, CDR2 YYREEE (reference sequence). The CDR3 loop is CASSSRSLSTDTQYF. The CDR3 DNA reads TGTGCCAGCAGCTCCCGGTCGTTAAGCACAGATACGCAGTATTTT.

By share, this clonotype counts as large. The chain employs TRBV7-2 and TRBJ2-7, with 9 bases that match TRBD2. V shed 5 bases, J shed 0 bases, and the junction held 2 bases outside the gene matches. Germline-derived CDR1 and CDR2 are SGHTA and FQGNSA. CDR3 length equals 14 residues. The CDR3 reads CASSPTSGSYEQYF. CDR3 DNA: TGTGCCAGCAGCCCGACTAGCGGCTCCTACGAGCAGTACTTC.